This entry lists 5 T cell receptor beta chains sequenced from one sample in a study of response to subunit inactivated influenza vaccine. TCRdb independently ran MiXCR on the RT-PCR reads; one entry per CDR3 protein. Here the sample spans about 500,000 distinct CDR3 sequences, more than 7% being singletons. Source: PBMCs from blood, taken roughly 24 months after vaccination. The receptors stem from a man between 50 and 75 years old who received an inactivated influenza vaccine.

The chain carries TRBV5-1 and TRBJ2-3; D might be TRBD1 (5 bases). The CDR3 is 15 amino acids. The germline V gene encodes CDR1 SGHRS and CDR2 YFSETQ. Trimming took off 0 bases at V and 5 bases at J, with 13 bases between the two ends. CDR3 loop: CASSLASRQRDTQYF. CDR3 sequence (DNA): TGCGCCAGCAGCTTGGCCTCTAGACAGAGAGATACGCAGTATTTT.

Only a few counts were recorded for this clonotype. V and J are TRBV20-1 and TRBJ1-1; D call uncertain. Germline values: CDR1 DFQATT, CDR2 SNEGSKA (reference sequence). Trimming shortened V by 2 bases and J by 3 bases, and 10 bases separated the two germline ends. The CDR3 is 13 amino acids. The CDR3 here is CSARLTGDTEAFF. The DNA for the CDR3 is TGCAGTGCTAGACTGACTGGGGACACTGAAGCTTTCTTT.

This clonotype was recorded many times. The CDR3 loop reads CASSFGGARTDTQYF. In nucleotides, the CDR3 is TGTGCCAGCAGCTTTGGGGGGGCTCGCACAGATACGCAGTATTTT. This sequence joins TRBV7-2 and TRBJ2-3; tentative D call: TRBD2 (7 bases). Trimming stripped 3 bases from V and 1 base from J, with 11 bases between. The germline V gene has CDR1 SGHTA and CDR2 FQGNSA. The CDR3 length is 15 residues.

This chain joins TRBV7-9 and TRBJ2-1; D is unclear. V gave up 5 bases and J gave up 7 bases, with 12 bases separating them. The CDR3 extends over 13 amino acids. The germline gives CDR1 SEHNR, CDR2 FQNEAQ (reference sequence). This CDR3 is CASSGHTQNEQFF. DNA for the CDR3: TGTGCCAGCAGCGGTCACACGCAAAATGAGCAGTTCTTC.

The chain is built from TRBV6-5 and TRBJ1-2; D remains unclear. Germline assignment: CDR1 MNHEY and CDR2 SVGAGI. The V gene lost 4 bases and the J gene lost 8 bases, with 11 bases spanning the gap. The CDR3 spans 12 residues. CDR3 sequence: CASSSPLRGYTF. The CDR3 DNA is TGTGCCAGCAGTTCCCCATTGCGGGGCTACACCTTC.